Described below is a single TCR beta chain sequence and its context. TCRdb's copy holds only in-frame clones and misses some; the assay was immunoSEQ multiplex PCR. The sample contains under 150,000 clones, around four fifths of which appear only once. V was cut by 3 bases and J by 11 bases, with 11 bases left in between. The CDR3 has 12 amino acids. The germline CDR1 and CDR2 sequences are SNHLY and FYNNEI. This specimen belongs to a study of blood T cell repertoires in COVID-19. The TCR originated in a woman between 40 and 50 years old who had recovered from COVID-19. The rearrangement links TRBV2 to TRBJ1-5; D is perhaps TRBD1 (6 bases). The sample taken for sequencing was PBMCs or T cells enriched from blood (not recorded which). CDR3 nucleotide sequence: TGTGCCAGCAGTGACAGGGGTACAGCCCAGCATTTT. Residues: CASSDRGTAQHF.